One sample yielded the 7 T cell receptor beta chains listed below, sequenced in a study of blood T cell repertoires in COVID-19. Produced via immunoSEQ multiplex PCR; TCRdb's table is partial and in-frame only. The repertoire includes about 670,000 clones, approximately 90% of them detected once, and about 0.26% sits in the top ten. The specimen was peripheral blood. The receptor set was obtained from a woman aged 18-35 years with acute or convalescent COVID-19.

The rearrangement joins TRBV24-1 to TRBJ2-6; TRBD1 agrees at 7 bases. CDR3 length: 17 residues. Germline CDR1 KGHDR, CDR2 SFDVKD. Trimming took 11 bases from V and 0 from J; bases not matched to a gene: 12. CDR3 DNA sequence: TGTGCCATCGGACAGGCGCCCCCGAACTCTGGGGCCAACGTCCTGACTTTC. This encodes CAIGQAPPNSGANVLTF.

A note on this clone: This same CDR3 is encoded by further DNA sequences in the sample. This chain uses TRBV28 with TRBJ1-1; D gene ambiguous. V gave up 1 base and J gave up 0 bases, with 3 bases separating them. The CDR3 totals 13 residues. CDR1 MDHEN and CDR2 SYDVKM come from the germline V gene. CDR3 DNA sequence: TGTGCCAGCAGTTTATCCTTGAACACTGAAGCTTTCTTT. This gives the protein CASSLSLNTEAFF.

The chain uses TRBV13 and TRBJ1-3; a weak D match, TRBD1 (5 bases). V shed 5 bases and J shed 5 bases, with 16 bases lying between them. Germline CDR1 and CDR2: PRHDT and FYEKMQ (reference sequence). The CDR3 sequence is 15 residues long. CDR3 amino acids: CASSKIGAGRNTIYF. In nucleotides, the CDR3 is TGTGCCAGCAGCAAAATAGGGGCAGGGCGAAACACCATATATTTT.

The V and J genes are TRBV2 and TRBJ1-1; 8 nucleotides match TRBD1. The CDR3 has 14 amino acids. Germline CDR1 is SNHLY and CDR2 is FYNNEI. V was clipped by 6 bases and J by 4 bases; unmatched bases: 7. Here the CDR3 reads CASRAETGATEAFF. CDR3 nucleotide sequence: TGTGCCAGCAGGGCCGAGACAGGGGCCACTGAAGCTTTCTTT.

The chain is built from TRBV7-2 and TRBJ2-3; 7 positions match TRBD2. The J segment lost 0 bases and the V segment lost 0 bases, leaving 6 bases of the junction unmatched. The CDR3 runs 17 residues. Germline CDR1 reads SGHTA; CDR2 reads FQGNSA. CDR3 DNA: TGTGCCAGCAGCTTAGCTAGCGGGCATACTAGCACAGATACGCAGTATTTT. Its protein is CASSLASGHTSTDTQYF.

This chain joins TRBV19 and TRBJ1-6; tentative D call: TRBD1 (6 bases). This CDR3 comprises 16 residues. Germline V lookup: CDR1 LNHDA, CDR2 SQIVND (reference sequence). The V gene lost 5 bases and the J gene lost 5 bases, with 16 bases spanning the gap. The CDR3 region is CASSPRGRGNNSPLHF. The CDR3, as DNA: TGTGCCAGTAGTCCCAGAGGCAGGGGTAATAATTCACCCCTCCACTTT.

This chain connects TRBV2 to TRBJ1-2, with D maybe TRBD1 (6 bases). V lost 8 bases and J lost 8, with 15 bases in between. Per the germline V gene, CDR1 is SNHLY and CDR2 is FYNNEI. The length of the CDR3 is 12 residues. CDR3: CASEGTGSGYTF. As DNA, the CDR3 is TGTGCCAGCGAGGGTACAGGGTCGGGCTACACCTTC.